Listed here are 13 T cell receptor beta chains from one sample, sequenced in a study of T-cell reconstitution after alpha-beta-depleted transplantation in children. Library preparation (for TCRbeta) was performed with unique molecular identifiers. TCRdb reprocessed the PCR reads with MiXCR, giving one entry per CDR3 protein. This table has hundreds of thousands of distinct CDR3 sequences, roughly 14% appearing once. Sequencing used PBMCs, obtained before TCRalphabeta/CD19-depleted stem cell transplant. The origin of the receptors is a girl aged 2 to 10 with congenital amegakaryocytic thrombocytopenia, due to receive a stem cell transplant.

The chain recombines TRBV29-1 with TRBJ2-1; D is ambiguous. V lost 2 bases to trimming and J lost 9 bases, with 8 bases between them. The germline CDR1 and CDR2 sequences are SQVTM and ANQGSEA. This CDR3 region has 11 residues. The CDR3: CSVEHSSEQFF. Written as DNA, the CDR3 is TGCAGCGTTGAACACTCTAGTGAGCAGTTCTTC.

This clonotype was counted ten times or more. One end of the junction does not line up with germline, which may come from a read error. The J gene is TRBJ2-1, the V gene TRBV6-5; D perhaps matches TRBD2 (6 bases). Germline CDR1 MNHEY, CDR2 SVGAGI. The CDR3 extends over 13 amino acids. The CDR3 nucleotides read TGTGCCAGCAGTTACTACCTAACGCGGGACCCCTGCTTC. The encoded protein is CASSYYLTRDPCF.

To note about this clonotype: At one boundary the junction diverges from the germline segment, which might be a read error. The CDR3 sequence is CASSLGVNEQHF. CDR3 nucleotides: TGCGCCAGCAGCTTGGGAGTAAACGAGCAGCACTTC. J is TRBJ2-7 and V is TRBV5-1, with D unclear. Germline-derived CDR1 and CDR2 are SGHRS and YFSETQ. The CDR3 covers 12 residues.

This CDR3 is CSAREGRPTSTDTQYF. In nucleotides, the CDR3 is TGCAGTGCTAGGGAGGGACGACCGACTAGCACAGATACGCAGTATTTT. The chain couples TRBV20-1 to TRBJ2-3; D may be TRBD2 (6 bases). The V and J ends lost 3 bases and 0 bases respectively, with 16 bases between them. The germline V gene has CDR1 DFQATT and CDR2 SNEGSKA (reference sequence). The CDR3 length is 16 residues.

The table lists this clonotype with a few counts. The chain links TRBV7-2 to TRBJ1-5; D gene uncertain. The V end lost 9 bases, the J end lost 9 bases, and 6 bases lay between the germline ends. This CDR3 is built from 9 residues. Per the germline V gene, CDR1 is SGHTA and CDR2 is FQGNSA. The CDR3 sequence: CARKSPQHF. DNA for the CDR3: TGTGCCAGGAAGTCGCCCCAGCATTTT.

The table lists this clonotype with a few counts. V gene TRBV7-9 combines with J gene TRBJ2-7; D is ambiguous. The germline gives CDR1 SEHNR, CDR2 FQNEAQ (reference sequence). The CDR3 runs 17 residues. The V gene lost 4 bases and the J gene lost 5 bases, with 24 bases spanning the gap. The CDR3 loop reads CASSSIRASESPHEQYF. The CDR3, as DNA: TGTGCCAGCAGCTCAATCCGGGCGTCCGAAAGTCCCCACGAGCAGTACTTC. Using reference TRBV7-9 and TRBJ2-7 for the parts outside the CDR3, the full variable domain is DTGVSQNPRHKITKRGQNVTFRCDPISEHNRLYWYRQTLGQGPEFLTYFQNEAQLEKSRLLSDRFSAERPKGSFSTLEIQRTEQGDSAMYLCASSSIRASESPHEQYFGPGTRLTVT.

This clonotype has at least ten counts. The V gene is TRBV12-3 or TRBV12-4, the J gene TRBJ2-7; 10 nucleotides align to TRBD2. The V gene end was trimmed by 7 bases and the J gene end by 2 bases; junction bases not matched to a gene: 5. The CDR3 covers 14 residues. The CDR3 DNA is TGTGCCAGCACTCCGGGACTAGCGCCCTACGAGCAGTACTTC. Translating it yields CASTPGLAPYEQYF.

This chain's CDR3 is CASRRTGFSGNTIYF. In DNA form, the CDR3 reads TGTGCCAGCAGGAGGACGGGTTTTTCTGGAAACACCATATATTTT. The chain is built from TRBV7-9 and TRBJ1-3; no clear D gene. This CDR3 has 15 residues. Germline V gene lookup returns CDR1 SEHNR and CDR2 FQNEAQ (reference sequence). Deletions cut 6 bases from V and 1 base from J, with 13 bases between.

V usage is TRBV7-8 and J usage is TRBJ2-7, with 9 bases matching TRBD2. There are 13 residues in the CDR3. Unmatched junction bases numbered 4, after V lost 3 bases and J lost 7 bases. Germline V gene lookup returns CDR1 SGHVS and CDR2 FQNEAQ. The CDR3 bases are TGTGCCAGCAGCTTGGGGACTAGCCTGGAGCAGTACTTC. It translates to CASSLGTSLEQYF. Supplemented by reference TRBV7-8 and TRBJ2-7, the full variable domain reads GAGVSQSPRYKVAKRGQDVALRCDPISGHVSLFWYQQALGQGPEFLTYFQNEAQLDKSGLPSDRFFAERPEGSVSTLKIQRTQQEDSAVYLCASSLGTSLEQYFGPGTRLTVT.

This clonotype was seen ten or more times. The CDR3 loop is CATSNRSTDTQYF. The CDR3 coding sequence is TGTGCCACCTCCAACCGGAGCACAGATACGCAGTATTTT. The chain recombines TRBV15 with TRBJ2-3; D not resolved. The CDR3 is 13 amino acids. The germline gives CDR1 LNHNV, CDR2 YYDKDF (reference sequence). Trimming stripped 8 bases from V and 0 bases from J, with 9 bases between.

Ten or more counts support this clonotype. The J gene is TRBJ2-3, the V gene TRBV20-1, with no clear D. The V gene lost 5 bases and the J gene lost 0 bases, with 12 bases spanning the gap. This CDR3 contains 14 residues. In germline, CDR1 is DFQATT, CDR2 SNEGSKA (reference sequence). In DNA form, the CDR3 reads TGCAGTGCTGCCCTGGGTACCAGCACAGATACGCAGTATTTT. Translation: CSAALGTSTDTQYF.

The gene calls are TRBV7-9 and TRBJ2-5, with 11 positions matching TRBD2. The V and J ends lost 2 bases and 6 bases, in that order; junction bases with no gene match: 5. The CDR3 consists of 15 residues. The germline V gene encodes CDR1 SEHNR and CDR2 FQNEAQ (reference sequence). The CDR3 nucleotides are TGTGCCAGCAGCTTAACTAGCGGGAGTGGAAAGACCCAGTACTTC. This sequence encodes CASSLTSGSGKTQYF.

The chain combines TRBV29-1 with TRBJ2-7, with TRBD1 matching 11 bases. This CDR3 region has 13 residues. Per germline, CDR1 SQVTM and CDR2 ANQGSEA. The V and J ends lost 7 bases and 6 bases, in that order; junction bases with no gene match: 8. CDR3 region: CSGRTGQGAEQYF. CDR3 DNA sequence: TGCAGCGGAAGAACAGGACAGGGGGCCGAGCAGTACTTC.